This entry lists 31 T cell receptor beta chains sequenced from one sample in a study of blood T cell repertoires in COVID-19. Method: immunoSEQ multiplex PCR; TCRdb's copy keeps in-frame clones and lacks some. The table has 45,000 to 50,000 clones, 86% seen once. Input material: peripheral blood. These receptors originate from a woman over 75 with COVID-19, enrolled during active disease.

The rearrangement links TRBV18 to TRBJ1-3, with D perhaps matching TRBD1 (6 bases). Germline V gene lookup returns CDR1 KGHSH and CDR2 LQKENI. Trimming shortened V by 6 bases and J by 3 bases, and 21 bases separated the two germline ends. CDR3 length: 17 amino acids. This CDR3 reads CASSFIQGLEGGNTIYF. For the CDR3, the DNA is TGTGCCAGCTCTTTCATACAGGGACTAGAAGGTGGAAACACCATATATTTT.

V usage is TRBV5-8 and J usage is TRBJ2-7, with TRBD2 matching over 8 bases. This CDR3 has 11 residues. The germline V gene has CDR1 SGHTS and CDR2 YDEGEE. V was pared by 10 bases and J by 6 bases, with 6 bases of the junction left unmatched. CDR3: CAGRLAREQYF. CDR3 in DNA: TGTGCCGGTCGACTAGCGCGCGAGCAGTACTTC.

V and J are TRBV5-1 and TRBJ1-1; no clear D. Trimming cost V 0 bases and J 8 bases, with 11 bases left between them. Looked up from germline, CDR1 is SGHRS and CDR2 is YFSETQ. CDR3 length equals 13 residues. The CDR3 region has the DNA TGCGCCAGCAGCTTGGTAGGCGGAGGGGAAGCTTTCTTT. It encodes CASSLVGGGEAFF.

The CDR3 here is CASSATRSSYEQYF. The CDR3 DNA follows: TGTGCCAGCTCGGCGACTCGGAGCTCCTACGAGCAGTACTTC. This rearrangement joins TRBV27 to TRBJ2-7, with D unclear. The CDR3 extends over 14 amino acids. Deletions cut 8 bases from V and 0 bases from J, with 14 bases between. Germline-derived CDR1 and CDR2 are MNHEY and SMNVEV (reference sequence).

The chain links TRBV15 to TRBJ1-5; TRBD1 matches 7 bases. Per the germline V gene, CDR1 is LNHNV and CDR2 is YYDKDF (reference sequence). V gave up 4 bases and J gave up 0 bases; unmatched junction bases: 3. CDR3 length: 15 amino acids. The CDR3 DNA is TGTGCCACCAGCAACTGGGACAGTAGCAATCAGCCCCAGCATTTT. It is translated as CATSNWDSSNQPQHF.

The V call is TRBV5-1, the J call TRBJ2-7, with D perhaps matching TRBD2 (6 bases). The CDR3 has 16 residues. CDR1 SGHRS and CDR2 YFSETQ come from the germline V gene. With 4 bases removed from V and 1 base from J, the gap between germline ends came to 18 bases. The CDR3 is CASSPPAGSSSYEQYF. The CDR3 DNA sequence: TGCGCCAGCAGCCCGCCGGCGGGAAGCAGTTCCTACGAGCAGTACTTC.

A few counts support this clone. The J gene is TRBJ1-1, the V gene TRBV29-1, with 8 positions matching TRBD1. Germline lookup yields CDR1 SQVTM and CDR2 ANQGSEA. CDR3 length: 13 amino acids. Unmatched junction bases numbered 4, after V lost 6 bases and J lost 1 base. CDR3 sequence: CSVVGQGNTEAFF. In DNA, the CDR3 is TGCAGCGTCGTCGGACAGGGGAACACTGAAGCTTTCTTT.

V gene TRBV19 combines with J gene TRBJ2-5; TRBD1 matches 8 bases. V gave up 5 bases and J gave up 5 bases; unmatched junction bases: 10. The germline V gene encodes CDR1 LNHDA and CDR2 SQIVND (reference sequence). The CDR3 is 15 residues long. DNA of the CDR3: TGTGCCAGTAGTGCGAACAGGGGGTCGGGGGAGACCCAGTACTTC. Its protein is CASSANRGSGETQYF.

The chain carries TRBV5-6 and TRBJ2-5; 8 positions match TRBD1. Trimming took 5 bases from V and 3 from J; bases not matched to a gene: 9. CDR1 and CDR2 from the germline V gene are SGHDT and YYEEEE. The length of the CDR3 is 15 residues. The chain's CDR3 is CASRQIDRGKETQYF. The CDR3 DNA reads TGTGCCAGCAGACAAATAGACAGGGGAAAAGAGACCCAGTACTTC. Together with reference TRBV5-6 and TRBJ2-5, the CDR3 gives the full variable domain: DAGVTQSPTHLIKTRGQQVTLRCSPKSGHDTVSWYQQALGQGPQFIFQYYEEEERQRGNFPDRFSGHQFPNYSSELNVNALLLGDSALYLCASRQIDRGKETQYFGPGTRLLVL.

The chain has TRBV10-3 and TRBJ2-5; D perhaps matches TRBD2 (5 bases). The ends were cut back, 4 bases at V and 1 base at J, with 22 bases in the middle. Germline CDR1 reads ENHRY; CDR2 reads SYGVKD. CDR3 length: 18 residues. CDR3 sequence (DNA): TGTGCCATCAGTGGCGGCCTCCGGCCCGGGAAGGTCCAAGAGACCCAGTACTTC. Protein product: CAISGGLRPGKVQETQYF.

V usage is TRBV5-1 and J usage is TRBJ1-5; 9 nucleotides match TRBD1. This CDR3 has 15 amino acids. Per the germline V gene, CDR1 is SGHRS and CDR2 is YFSETQ. J gave up 6 bases and V 3 bases, and 7 bases lay outside the gene matches. CDR3 region: CASSYGTGNGQPQHF. The CDR3 nucleotides read TGCGCCAGCAGCTACGGGACAGGGAACGGTCAGCCCCAGCATTTT.

V usage is TRBV5-5 and J usage is TRBJ2-3, with a possible D match to TRBD2 (7 bases). This CDR3 has 12 residues. Germline V gene lookup returns CDR1 SGHKS and CDR2 YYEKEE (reference sequence). V shed 6 bases and J shed 10 bases, with 15 bases lying between them. CDR3 in amino acids: CASNWRGGAQYF. CDR3 nucleotide sequence: TGTGCCAGCAACTGGCGCGGGGGCGCGCAGTATTTT.

The table lists this clone with a few counts. The chain combines TRBV6-5 with TRBJ1-1; the D gene is possibly TRBD1 (5 bases). The CDR3 contains 15 residues. The V gene lost 6 bases and the J gene lost 5 bases, with 19 bases spanning the gap. The germline gives CDR1 MNHEY, CDR2 SVGAGI. CDR3 region: CASSKIGTARTEAFF. The CDR3 DNA is TGTGCCAGCAGCAAAATCGGGACTGCCCGGACTGAAGCTTTCTTT.

This chain connects TRBV15 to TRBJ1-4; possibly TRBD1 for D (5 bases). Deletions cut 1 base from V and 4 bases from J, with 10 bases between. The germline V gene has CDR1 LNHNV and CDR2 YYDKDF (reference sequence). This CDR3 comprises 15 residues. The CDR3 nucleotides are TGTGCCACCAGCAGAGTAGCAGGGTTTAATGAAAAACTGTTTTTT. As protein: CATSRVAGFNEKLFF.

The chain is built from TRBV2 and TRBJ1-4, with 8 bases aligning to TRBD1. Germline V gene sequence: CDR1 SNHLY, CDR2 FYNNEI. Losses at the gene ends were 6 bases for V and 7 bases for J; bases not matched to a gene: 4. This CDR3 is built from 13 residues. The CDR3 nucleotides read TGTGCCAGCAGGGACAGGGAGACTGAAAAACTGTTTTTT. It specifies CASRDRETEKLFF.

The V gene is TRBV3-1 (or the pseudogene TRBV3-2), the J gene TRBJ2-1; 7 nucleotides agree with TRBD1. The CDR3 is made up of 14 amino acids. Germline CDR1 and CDR2: LGHDT and YNNKEL (reference sequence). After removal of 3 bases from V and 4 bases from J, the junction contained 3 bases not matched to a gene. The CDR3 here is CASSHGQAYNEQFF. The CDR3 DNA is TGTGCCAGCAGCCACGGACAGGCTTACAATGAGCAGTTCTTC.

The genes are TRBV19 and TRBJ2-1, with D tentatively TRBD1 (5 bases). This CDR3 comprises 12 residues. Trimming took off 5 bases at V and 10 bases at J, with 12 bases between the two ends. CDR1 is LNHDA, CDR2 SQIVND, per germline (reference sequence). CDR3 in DNA: TGTGCCAGTAGTCCCTCAAGACAGGAGCAGTTCTTC. This codes for CASSPSRQEQFF.

The rearrangement links TRBV28 to TRBJ1-2; 8 nucleotides match TRBD1. CDR3 size: 13 residues. Germline CDR1 and CDR2: MDHEN and SYDVKM. Trimming cost V 6 bases and J 4 bases; bases outside gene matches: 4. CDR3: CASRSGQGYGYTF. DNA for the CDR3: TGTGCCAGCAGGTCCGGACAGGGCTATGGCTACACCTTC.

The chain recombines TRBV28 with TRBJ2-7; D might be TRBD2 (6 bases). Germline lookup yields CDR1 MDHEN and CDR2 SYDVKM. There are 15 residues in the CDR3. Trimming cost V 2 bases and J 2 bases, with 13 bases left between them. The CDR3 loop is CASSLGWGGTYEQYF. The CDR3 coding sequence is TGTGCCAGCAGTTTAGGGTGGGGAGGAACCTACGAGCAGTACTTC. Based on the CDR3 plus reference TRBV28 and TRBJ2-7, the full variable domain is DVKVTQSSRYLVKRTGEKVFLECVQDMDHENMFWYRQDPGLGLRLIYFSYDVKMKEKGDIPEGYSVSREKKERFSLILESASTNQTSMYLCASSLGWGGTYEQYFGPGTRLTVT.

The CDR3 loop reads CASSEPFRNEQFF. The CDR3 DNA sequence: TGTGCCAGCAGCGAGCCGTTCCGCAATGAGCAGTTCTTC. The chain carries TRBV9 and TRBJ2-1; no definite D call. There are 13 residues in the CDR3. Trimming left V 3 bases short and J 6 bases short, with 10 bases between. Germline V gene sequence: CDR1 SGDLS, CDR2 YYNGEE.

V and J are TRBV7-9 and TRBJ1-1; possibly TRBD1 for D (5 bases). Germline lookup yields CDR1 SEHNR and CDR2 FQNEAQ (reference sequence). V was cut by 5 bases and J by 1 base, with 14 bases left in between. The CDR3 contains 15 residues. The CDR3 coding sequence is TGTGCCAGCAGCGCGCGCCTTGGGGCGAACACTGAAGCTTTCTTT. Residues: CASSARLGANTEAFF.

The rearrangement joins TRBV6-5 to TRBJ1-2; TRBD1 agrees at 9 bases. Germline-derived CDR1 and CDR2 are MNHEY and SVGAGI. This CDR3 comprises 15 residues. V shed 0 bases, J shed 3 bases, and the junction held 2 bases outside the gene matches. The CDR3 loop is CASSYSGQGYYGYTF. The CDR3 coding sequence is TGTGCCAGCAGTTACTCGGGACAGGGTTACTATGGCTACACCTTC.

The V and J genes are TRBV5-6 and TRBJ1-6; D remains unclear. The CDR3 contains 15 residues. V lost 3 bases to trimming and J lost 6 bases, with 13 bases between them. Germline CDR1 is SGHDT and CDR2 is YYEEEE. For the CDR3, the DNA is TGTGCCAGCAGCTGGGCAGTAACGCCTAATTCACCCCTCCACTTT. Translated, it gives CASSWAVTPNSPLHF.

The chain is built from TRBV12-3 or TRBV12-4 and TRBJ1-2; no clear D. V was shortened by 6 bases and J by 4 bases, with 12 bases between the two germline ends. The CDR3 sequence is 13 residues long. The CDR3 nucleotides are TGTGCCAGCAGCTACGGGAGGACCTATGGCTACACCTTC. It encodes CASSYGRTYGYTF.

This clone was observed a single time. V usage is TRBV27 and J usage is TRBJ2-5; no clear D gene. The CDR3 extends over 14 amino acids. Trimming removed 6 bases from V and 1 base from J, with 12 bases in between. Germline loops: CDR1 MNHEY, CDR2 SMNVEV (reference sequence). The CDR3 protein is CASRLDQVQETQYF. DNA of the CDR3: TGTGCCAGCAGGCTGGATCAGGTCCAAGAGACCCAGTACTTC.

This chain joins TRBV5-1 and TRBJ2-5; 10 nucleotides agree with TRBD2. This CDR3 comprises 16 residues. CDR1 is SGHRS and CDR2 is YFSETQ in the germline V gene. Trimming at V came to 2 bases and at J to 4 bases, leaving 8 bases not matched to a gene. The CDR3 protein is CASSFGAGGPGETQYF. For the CDR3, the DNA is TGCGCCAGCAGCTTTGGAGCGGGAGGGCCGGGAGAGACCCAGTACTTC.

The chain employs TRBV5-1 and TRBJ1-1; 8 nucleotides line up with TRBD1. The germline CDR1 and CDR2 sequences are SGHRS and YFSETQ. The CDR3 is 13 amino acids. With V trimmed by 4 bases and J by 4 bases, 3 bases remained unmatched. The CDR3, as DNA: TGCGCCAGCAGCGCTACAGGGGGCACTGAAGCTTTCTTT. Protein product: CASSATGGTEAFF. Supplemented by reference TRBV5-1 and TRBJ1-1, the full variable domain reads KAGVTQTPRYLIKTRGQQVTLSCSPISGHRSVSWYQQTPGQGLQFLFEYFSETQRNKGNFPGRFSGRQFSNSRSEMNVSTLELGDSALYLCASSATGGTEAFFGQGTRLTVV.

The chain is built from TRBV7-9 and TRBJ2-7; D perhaps matches TRBD1 (7 bases). The CDR3 loop spans 16 amino acids. CDR1 is SEHNR and CDR2 is FQNEAQ in the germline V gene (reference sequence). Trimming pared 5 bases from V and 4 bases from J, leaving 21 bases between. The CDR3 spells CASSRVGGPGGYEQYF. The CDR3 bases are TGTGCCAGCAGCCGTGTAGGGGGCCCCGGGGGATACGAGCAGTACTTC.

The V gene is TRBV5-8, the J gene TRBJ1-5, with a tentative D call TRBD1 (5 bases). The V and J ends lost 0 bases and 3 bases respectively, with 10 bases between them. This CDR3 is built from 15 residues. The germline V gene has CDR1 SGHTS and CDR2 YDEGEE. The CDR3 sequence: CASSLGQHNNQPQHF. Written as DNA, the CDR3 is TGTGCCAGCAGCTTGGGACAGCACAACAATCAGCCCCAGCATTTT.

The chain links TRBV6-1 to TRBJ1-4; D ambiguous. The CDR3 is 13 amino acids. CDR1 and CDR2 (germline): MNHNS, SASEGT. Trimming removed 7 bases at V and 4 bases at J, with 10 bases between. Written as DNA, the CDR3 is TGTGCCAGCATAGAACAGCTTAATGAAAAACTGTTTTTT. Translated: CASIEQLNEKLFF.

V and J are TRBV5-5 and TRBJ2-1; no reliable D call. V gave up 4 bases and J gave up 10 bases, with 21 bases separating them. This CDR3 has 15 amino acids. Germline V CDR1 and CDR2: SGHKS, YYEKEE (reference sequence). The CDR3 DNA reads TGTGCCAGCAGCCTAAGATATTTGACTGCTGACGAGCAGTTCTTC. Its protein product is CASSLRYLTADEQFF.